The T cell receptor beta chain under discussion was sequenced for a study of shared T cell receptors in the human thymus. The assay was immunoSEQ multiplex PCR, and TCRdb's table has in-frame clones only and misses some. The sample lists about 380,000 clones, 95% occurring once. The CDR3 is 11 residues long. Trimming took off 2 bases at V and 10 bases at J, with 6 bases between the two ends. Germline assignment: CDR1 MNHEY and CDR2 SMNVEV (reference sequence). V usage is TRBV27 and J usage is TRBJ2-1; the D is unclear. This clonotype was obtained from a human donor. The specimen was thymocytes. The CDR3: CASSLRQEQFF. The CDR3 DNA follows: TGTGCCAGCAGTTTAAGGCAGGAGCAGTTCTTC.